Presented here are 23 T cell receptor beta chains from one specimen sequenced in a study of OX40 agonist ivuxolimab in advanced cancers. Sequenced by immunoSEQ multiplex PCR; TCRdb stores in-frame clones only, minus some. The sample lists about 58,000 clones, around four fifths occurring once. This material consisted of CD4+ or CD8+ T cells sorted from blood, taken in a trial of the OX40 agonist ivuxolimab. These receptors came from an adult with an advanced solid tumor such as melanoma, head and neck, liver or kidney cancer.

The V call is TRBV7-6, the J call TRBJ2-2, with D perhaps matching TRBD1 or TRBD2 (5 bases each). Germline values: CDR1 SGHVS, CDR2 FNYEAQ. Trimming cost V 6 bases and J 0 bases, with 14 bases left between them. The CDR3 extends over 16 amino acids. The CDR3 loop reads CASSFSWGSNTGELFF. The CDR3, as DNA: TGTGCCAGCAGTTTTTCATGGGGGTCGAACACCGGGGAGCTGTTTTTT. Looking up the rest from reference TRBV7-6 and TRBJ2-2 gives the full variable domain: GAGVSQSPRYKVTKRGQDVALRCDPISGHVSLYWYRQALGQGPEFLTYFNYEAQQDKSGLPNDRFSAERPEGSISTLTIQRTEQRDSAMYRCASSFSWGSNTGELFFGEGSRLTVL.

This clone appeared once. J is TRBJ1-1 and V is TRBV4-3; D is ambiguous. V lost 1 base to trimming and J lost 1 base, with 19 bases between them. The CDR3 runs to 18 residues. CDR1 LGHNA and CDR2 YSLEER come from the germline V gene. The CDR3 loop reads CASSQGLEPDGGNTEAFF. The CDR3 nucleotides are TGCGCCAGCAGCCAAGGACTTGAACCGGATGGAGGGAACACTGAAGCTTTCTTT.

The chain uses TRBV7-3 and TRBJ1-1; no definite D call. The V end was cut by 3 bases, the J end by 5 bases, with 10 bases between. The CDR3 consists of 13 residues. Germline V gene lookup returns CDR1 SGHTA and CDR2 FQGTGA. Here the CDR3 reads CASSFSERTEAFF. In DNA form, the CDR3 reads TGTGCCAGCAGCTTTTCGGAGAGGACTGAAGCTTTCTTT.

The chain recombines TRBV2 with TRBJ1-3; TRBD1 matches 8 bases. This CDR3 has 16 residues. Germline lookup yields CDR1 SNHLY and CDR2 FYNNEI. V lost 5 bases to trimming and J lost 0 bases; unmatched junction nucleotides: 6. In DNA form, the CDR3 reads TGTGCCAGCAGTTCGGACAGGGTCGGCTCTGGAAACACCATATATTTT. Its translation: CASSSDRVGSGNTIYF.

The chain uses TRBV4-2 and TRBJ2-1; D gene uncertain. The V gene's germline CDR1 is LGHNA and CDR2 YNFKEQ. The CDR3 is 13 residues long. Between the trimmed V and J ends, which lost 4 bases and 7 bases, there was a span of 11 bases. The DNA of the CDR3 is TGTGCCAGCAGCCGGGAAGTTTTAAATGAGCAGTTCTTC. Amino acids: CASSREVLNEQFF.

The chain has TRBV10-3 and TRBJ1-5; the D gene is possibly TRBD1 (5 bases). Germline V gives CDR1 ENHRY, CDR2 SYGVKD. The CDR3 is made up of 14 amino acids. V lost 3 bases and J 5 bases, leaving 11 bases between the germline ends. CDR3 sequence: CAISERDPYQPQHF. The CDR3 nucleotides are TGTGCCATCAGTGAACGGGACCCATATCAGCCCCAGCATTTT.

The rearrangement links TRBV9 to TRBJ1-2; possible D gene TRBD1, 5 bases. The CDR3 loop spans 13 amino acids. The V gene lost 4 bases and the J gene lost 4 bases, with 11 bases spanning the gap. Germline assignment: CDR1 SGDLS and CDR2 YYNGEE. CDR3 loop: CASSTVGGYGYTF. CDR3 in DNA: TGTGCCAGCAGCACAGTGGGGGGCTATGGCTACACCTTC.

This clone was seen only once. CDR3 protein: CASSQDDGVRGELFF. The CDR3 DNA reads as TGCGCCAGCAGCCAAGATGATGGCGTTCGCGGGGAGCTGTTTTTT. The rearrangement joins TRBV4-3 to TRBJ2-2; no clear D. This CDR3 is built from 15 residues. Trimming stripped 0 bases from V and 7 bases from J, with 12 bases between. Germline CDR1 is LGHNA and CDR2 is YSLEER.

This clone was observed a handful of times. This chain links TRBV10-3 with TRBJ1-6; 8 nucleotides align to TRBD1. Per germline, CDR1 ENHRY and CDR2 SYGVKD. The trim removed 6 bases at V and 5 bases at J, leaving 3 bases unmatched. The CDR3 is 14 residues long. This CDR3 is CAISLTGDNSPLHF. CDR3 nucleotides: TGTGCCATCAGCTTGACAGGGGATAATTCACCCCTCCACTTT.

The V gene is TRBV30, the J gene TRBJ2-7; a possible D gene is TRBD1 (6 bases). This CDR3 is built from 12 residues. V lost 0 bases, J lost 12 bases, and 15 bases lay in between. Looked up from germline, CDR1 is GTSNPN and CDR2 is SVGIG (reference sequence). Here the CDR3 reads CAWSVIAGTLYF. The CDR3 nucleotides read TGTGCCTGGAGTGTAATCGCCGGGACATTGTACTTC.

This sequence joins TRBV9 and TRBJ2-7; possible D gene TRBD2, 7 bases. The CDR3 runs 16 residues. The ends were cut back, 0 bases at V and 0 bases at J, with 13 bases in the middle. Germline V gene data show CDR1 as SGDLS and CDR2 as YYNGEE. CDR3 protein: CASSVGGGADSYEQYF. DNA of the CDR3: TGTGCCAGCAGCGTAGGTGGGGGGGCCGACTCCTACGAGCAGTACTTC. The whole variable domain, filled in from reference TRBV9 and TRBJ2-7, reads DSGVTQTPKHLITATGQRVTLRCSPRSGDLSVYWYQQSLDQGLQFLIQYYNGEERAKGNILERFSAQQFPDLHSELNLSSLELGDSALYFCASSVGGGADSYEQYFGPGTRLTVT.

The chain carries TRBV19 and TRBJ1-5; 12 nucleotides line up with TRBD1. The CDR3 totals 16 residues. The junction had 6 bases not matched to a gene; V was cut back by 5 bases and J by 4 bases. Germline V gene sequence: CDR1 LNHDA, CDR2 SQIVND (reference sequence). The CDR3 spells CASSLGTGGSNQPQHF. For the CDR3, the DNA is TGTGCCAGTAGTCTAGGGACAGGGGGCAGTAATCAGCCCCAGCATTTT. Complete variable domain (other parts from reference TRBV19 and TRBJ1-5): DGGITQSPKYLFRKEGQNVTLSCEQNLNHDAMYWYRQDPGQGLRLIYYSQIVNDFQKGDIAEGYSVSREKKESFPLTVTSAQKNPTAFYLCASSLGTGGSNQPQHFGDGTRLSIL.

The chain carries TRBV19 and TRBJ1-2; D remains ambiguous. The ends were cut back, 2 bases at V and 2 bases at J, with 9 bases in the middle. The CDR3 sequence is 14 residues long. Germline V lookup: CDR1 LNHDA, CDR2 SQIVND (reference sequence). This CDR3 reads CASSIQAGNYGYTF. The CDR3, as DNA: TGTGCCAGTAGTATACAGGCTGGAAACTATGGCTACACCTTC.

With respect to this clone: A junction end diverges from the germline sequence, so it may reflect a read error. This chain connects TRBV19 to TRBJ2-6; 10 nucleotides match TRBD1. Germline V gives CDR1 LNHDA, CDR2 SQIVND (reference sequence). This CDR3 has 15 residues. The CDR3 DNA reads as TGTGCCAGTGCAAGGGGGGGGACAGGGGCCAATGTCCTGACTTTC. It yields the protein CASARGGTGANVLTF.

The chain links TRBV5-1 to TRBJ2-6; D gene unclear. This CDR3 contains 15 residues. Germline values: CDR1 SGHRS, CDR2 YFSETQ. V lost 1 base and J 4 bases, leaving 9 bases between the germline ends. CDR3 sequence reads: CASSLLESGANVLTF. The CDR3 region has the DNA TGCGCCAGCAGCTTGTTGGAGTCCGGGGCCAACGTCCTGACTTTC. Variable domain in full (rest from reference TRBV5-1 and TRBJ2-6): KAGVTQTPRYLIKTRGQQVTLSCSPISGHRSVSWYQQTPGQGLQFLFEYFSETQRNKGNFPGRFSGRQFSNSRSEMNVSTLELGDSALYLCASSLLESGANVLTFGAGSRLTVL.

The chain has TRBV9 and TRBJ1-3; D may be TRBD1 (6 bases). CDR3 length equals 17 residues. The V end was cut by 3 bases, the J end by 0 bases, with 16 bases between. Germline V gene data show CDR1 as SGDLS and CDR2 as YYNGEE. The CDR3 bases are TGTGCCAGCAGCGATCCTGCCAGGGGTAGCTCTGGAAACACCATATATTTT. Protein product: CASSDPARGSSGNTIYF.

The rearrangement joins TRBV7-2 to TRBJ2-7; D is possibly TRBD1 or TRBD2 (5 bases each). With 3 bases removed from V and 5 bases from J, the gap between germline ends came to 11 bases. The CDR3 loop spans 13 amino acids. Germline-derived CDR1 and CDR2 are SGHTA and FQGNSA. CDR3 loop: CASSFRGVDEQYF. For the CDR3, the DNA is TGTGCCAGCAGCTTTAGGGGAGTAGACGAGCAGTACTTC.

This sequence joins TRBV29-1 and TRBJ1-5, with a tentative D call TRBD1 (5 bases). CDR1 SQVTM and CDR2 ANQGSEA come from the germline V gene. V was cut by 4 bases and J by 5 bases, with 12 bases left in between. CDR3 length: 13 amino acids. CDR3 bases: TGCAGCGTTGCAGGGACTTGGGATCAGCCCCAGCATTTT. Its translation: CSVAGTWDQPQHF.

The chain combines TRBV6-5 with TRBJ1-1; D unresolved. Germline CDR1 MNHEY, CDR2 SVGAGI. The CDR3 length is 13 residues. Trimming stripped 0 bases from V and 5 bases from J, with 7 bases between. CDR3 loop: CASSYSLRTEAFF. CDR3 nucleotide sequence: TGTGCCAGCAGTTACTCGTTGAGGACTGAAGCTTTCTTT.

The chain couples TRBV6-1 to TRBJ2-7; D assignment may be TRBD1 or TRBD2 (6 bases each). The ends were cut back, 4 bases at V and 4 bases at J, with 14 bases in the middle. The length of the CDR3 is 14 residues. The germline V gene encodes CDR1 MNHNS and CDR2 SASEGT. The CDR3 loop is CASSGRGNEYEQYF. The CDR3 region has the DNA TGTGCCAGCAGTGGGAGGGGGAACGAGTACGAGCAGTACTTC.

V gene TRBV7-3 combines with J gene TRBJ2-2; possibly TRBD1 for D (5 bases). Germline V gene data show CDR1 as SGHTA and CDR2 as FQGTGA. The V end was cut by 3 bases, the J end by 5 bases, with 10 bases between. CDR3 size: 14 residues. DNA for the CDR3: TGTGCCAGCAGCTTTGGGGCTCTTACCGGGGAGCTGTTTTTT. It specifies CASSFGALTGELFF.

The rearrangement joins TRBV10-1 to TRBJ2-7, with D possibly being TRBD2 (5 bases). Germline assignment: CDR1 WNHNN and CDR2 SYGVQD (reference sequence). V lost 10 bases and J 3 bases, leaving 16 bases between the germline ends. CDR3 size: 13 residues. CDR3 region: CANPREGNYEQYF. CDR3 coding DNA: TGCGCCAACCCGAGGGAAGGAAACTACGAGCAGTACTTC.

This sequence joins TRBV11-3 and TRBJ2-3, with D hard to call. V gave up 6 bases and J gave up 4 bases, with 11 bases separating them. CDR3 size: 13 residues. Germline-derived CDR1 and CDR2 are SGHNT and YENEEA. The CDR3 region has the DNA TGTGCCAGCAGTTCCCCCGGCCCAGATACGCAGTATTTT. This gives the protein CASSSPGPDTQYF.